This T cell receptor beta chain originates from a study of T-cell memory formation after mild COVID-19. At the level of the study: The study found TCR clusters largely donor specific.

Study results and caveats: CD4/CD8 balance characterized clones contracting day 15 to 85, and CD4+ skew characterized later expanders. The main location of contracting CD4+ clones was CM and EM, and that of contracting CD8+ clones was EMRA.

Details on this clonotype: Its specificity is unknown.

Researchers used 5'RACE with constant-segment primers to make TCR alpha and TCR beta cDNA libraries that carry sample barcodes and UMIs. TCRdb processed the 5' RACE reads anew with MiXCR; each CDR3 protein has one entry. The sample shows about 600,000 distinct CDR3 sequences, 20% to 25% of them seen only once. The source of this sequence is an adult woman who had mild COVID-19 (a few samples of this study predate the infection). Cell type and time point are not known. Sequencing input: PBMCs or a T cell subset sorted from them (not recorded which).

The chain's CDR3 is CASSPNWGMETQYF. The CDR3 DNA sequence: TGTGCCAGTTCTCCGAACTGGGGAATGGAGACCCAGTACTTC. The chain combines TRBV7-2 with TRBJ2-5, with no clear D. Deletions cut 9 bases from V and 5 bases from J, with 19 bases between. This CDR3 has 14 amino acids. From germline, CDR1 is SGHTA and CDR2 FQGNSA.